This T cell receptor beta chain was profiled in a study of cytomegalovirus exposure and HLA in healthy donors. Study observations and caveats: Accurate prediction of HLA-A and HLA-B alleles (for most subjects) was reportedly achieved from TCR beta sequences. Altogether, some 170 TCR beta chains were recorded as cytomegalovirus-associated. More clonal expansion characterized HLA-associated TCR beta chains than equally common others in a later analysis.

Points on this clone: No antigen is known for it.

PCR employed 60 Vbeta and 13 Jbeta primers. TCRdb's copy holds only in-frame clones and misses some; the assay was immunoSEQ multiplex PCR. The sample table includes 100,000 to 150,000 clones. Trimming took 4 bases from V and 1 from J, leaving 9 bases between them. Germline CDR1 reads SGHTA; CDR2 reads FQGNSA. This CDR3 spans 14 amino acids. The sequence came from a man aged 35 to 55 in good health and CMV-seronegative. What was sequenced was PBMCs. V gene TRBV7-2 combines with J gene TRBJ2-3, with D tentatively TRBD1 (6 bases). The DNA of the CDR3 is TGTGCCAGCAGCTACAGGGCTGGCACAGATACGCAGTATTTT. This gives the protein CASSYRAGTDTQYF.